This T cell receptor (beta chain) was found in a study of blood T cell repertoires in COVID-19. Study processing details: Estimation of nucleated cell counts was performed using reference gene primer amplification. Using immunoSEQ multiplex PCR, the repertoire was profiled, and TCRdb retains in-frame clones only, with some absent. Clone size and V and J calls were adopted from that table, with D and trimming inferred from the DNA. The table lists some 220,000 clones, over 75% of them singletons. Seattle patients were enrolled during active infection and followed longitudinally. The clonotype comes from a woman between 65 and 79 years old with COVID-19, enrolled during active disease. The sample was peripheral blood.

CDR3: CASSLLNRGRDGYTF. The DNA of the CDR3 is TGTGCCAGCAGCTTACTAAATAGGGGGAGGGATGGCTACACCTTC. This rearrangement joins TRBV5-4 to TRBJ1-2; maybe TRBD1 (6 bases). The V gene lost 2 bases and the J gene lost 6 bases, with 17 bases spanning the gap. The CDR3 totals 15 residues. CDR1 and CDR2 (germline): SGHNT, YYREEE (reference sequence).